This TCR beta chain originates from a study of glioma-infiltrating T cells. Using RNA template, CDR3s of TCR alpha and beta were amplified with iRepertoire arm-PCR. TCRdb passed the multiplex PCR reads through MiXCR, listing each CDR3 protein once. The sample has about 140,000 distinct CDR3 sequences; more than 35% are singletons. The V and J ends lost 5 bases and 4 bases respectively, with 16 bases between them. The germline CDR1 and CDR2 sequences are MNHEY and SVGEGT. The CDR3 has 15 amino acids. The sample consisted of glioma tissue, nonneoplastic brain tissue, or PBMCs (not recorded which). This TCR derives from a human donor with low-grade glioma or glioblastoma, undergoing nonglioma brain surgery, or in good health (not recorded which). The J gene is TRBJ2-3, the V gene TRBV6-2 or TRBV6-3; a weak D match, TRBD1 (6 bases). The CDR3 sequence: CASSPHRVVADTQYF. In nucleotides, the CDR3 is TGTGCCAGCAGTCCTCACAGGGTGGTGGCAGATACGCAGTATTTT.